This entry describes one T cell receptor gamma chain. What it binds is not known. Sequences come from RNA converted to cDNA by reverse transcription. Multiplex PCR used pooled V-gene forward primers and a constant-region reverse primer to amplify CDR3s. TCRdb re-called clones from the multiplex PCR reads via CATT. Here the sample spans roughly 24,000 gamma-chain clones, around 15% being singletons. Between roughly 98% and 99.6% of sorted thymocytes were Vdelta1+. The source of the sample is a study of Vδ1+ human thymocytes. Findings and caveats of the study: Many TRG clonotypes were shared between donors; TRD repertoires were essentially private. Thymic TRG and TRD repertoires appeared highly polyclonal, with Gaussian CDR3 length distributions. Around 20% of thymic delta-chain sequences were Vdelta2, with few Vdelta3, unlike blood Vdelta1+ controls. The authors advised highly purified populations and single-cell validation.

Germline CDR1 EGSNGY, CDR2 YDSYNSKV. With V trimmed by 4 bases and J by 0 bases, 18 bases remained unmatched. The CDR3 covers 18 residues. The receptor was isolated from a child less than two years old who had congenital heart surgery. Sequenced sample: Vdelta1+ gamma-delta thymocytes from the thymus. Subset defined: FACS-sorted CD3+ TCRalphabeta- TCRVdelta1+ TCRVdelta2- thymocytes. The chain links TRGV2 to TRGJ1 or TRGJ2. CDR3 sequence: CATWDHLGGVQNYYKKLF. CDR3 in DNA: TGTGCCACCTGGGATCACTTAGGGGGAGTACAGAATTATTATAAGAAACTCTTT.